The clone carrying this TCR beta chain showed up just a few times. Its specificity is not known. This entry comes from a study of T cell repertoires in cytomegalovirus infection. Study-wide context: CMV infection together with matching HLA type was indicated by public TCR beta signatures.

The study's findings and limits: The cumulative frequency of public TCR beta families distinguished individuals who carried CMV together with the relevant HLA. Ex vivo responses were dominated by HLA-C-restricted CMV-specific TCR beta clonotypes.

Trimming shortened V by 3 bases and J by 3 bases, and 10 bases separated the two germline ends. Germline V lookup: CDR1 SGDLS, CDR2 YYNGEE. The CDR3 sequence is 14 residues long. TCRdb passed the reads through MiXCR, listing each CDR3 protein once. Of nearly 550,000 distinct CDR3 sequences listed, about 15% are singletons. The specimen sequenced was CD8+ T cells from PBMCs. The sequence derives from a human donor in good health (CMV status not recorded). Some clones in this sample may be carry-over from other donors' samples. The gene calls are TRBV9 and TRBJ2-1; D remains unclear. CDR3 sequence (DNA): TGTGCCAGCAGCGGTGACACGAACTACAATGAGCAGTTCTTC. It is translated as CASSGDTNYNEQFF. Variable domain in full (rest from reference TRBV9 and TRBJ2-1): DSGVTQTPKHLITATGQRVTLRCSPRSGDLSVYWYQQSLDQGLQFLIQYYNGEERAKGNILERFSAQQFPDLHSELNLSSLELGDSALYFCASSGDTNYNEQFFGPGTRLTVL.